This T cell receptor (beta chain) was captured in a study of blood T cell repertoires in COVID-19. Study-level information: Sites across the United States, Italy and Spain contributed samples from acute and convalescent COVID-19. From T cells, B-cell-depleted T cells, or PBMCs came the material, which was cDNA or gDNA.

Under the authors' procedure: How many nucleated cells were present was estimated from reference gene primer amplification. Some clones are missing from TCRdb's copy, which holds only in-frame ones; the method was immunoSEQ multiplex PCR. That table is the source of V, J and clone size, and D and trimming were worked out from the DNA. This sample has about 130,000 clones; 80% to 90% occur once, and the top ten carry more than 15%. Trimming cost V 9 bases and J 4 bases; bases outside gene matches: 13. The CDR3 has 15 residues. Germline CDR1 reads MNHNY; CDR2 reads SVGAGI (reference sequence). Sequenced: peripheral blood. The TCR comes from a man aged 50-59 years with active or convalescent COVID-19. V is TRBV6-6 and J is TRBJ2-7; TRBD1 matches at 9 bases. The CDR3 DNA reads TGTGCCAGGGAAGGGACAGGGACATTGCTTTACGAGCAGTACTTC. It codes for CAREGTGTLLYEQYF.